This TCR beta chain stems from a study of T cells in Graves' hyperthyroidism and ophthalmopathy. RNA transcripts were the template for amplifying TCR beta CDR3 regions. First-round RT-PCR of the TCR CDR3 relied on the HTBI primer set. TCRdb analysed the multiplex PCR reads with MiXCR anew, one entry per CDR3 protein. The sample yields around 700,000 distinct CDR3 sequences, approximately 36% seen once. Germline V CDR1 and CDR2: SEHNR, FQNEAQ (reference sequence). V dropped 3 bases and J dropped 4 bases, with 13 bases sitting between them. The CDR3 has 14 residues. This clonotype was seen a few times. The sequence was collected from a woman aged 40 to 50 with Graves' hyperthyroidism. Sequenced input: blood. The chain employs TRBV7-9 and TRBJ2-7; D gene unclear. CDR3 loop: CASSFNRGAYEQYF. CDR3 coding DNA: TGTGCCAGCAGCTTTAATCGTGGAGCTTACGAGCAGTACTTC.